This T cell receptor beta chain was profiled in a study of T-cell reconstitution after alpha-beta-depleted transplantation in children. Study results and caveats: Counts and diversity of T cells one year after transplant came mostly from newly produced T cells.

TCRbeta library construction was performed incorporating unique molecular identifiers. TCRdb redid the calling of the PCR reads with MiXCR, one entry per CDR3 protein. The sample lists around 450,000 distinct CDR3 sequences, 8% to 11% occurring once. Ten or more counts support this clonotype. Antigen: not known. Germline V gene sequence: CDR1 SQVTM, CDR2 ANQGSEA. Losses at the gene ends were 0 bases for V and 1 base for J; bases not matched to a gene: 4. The CDR3 sequence is 15 residues long. The clonotype originates from a child aged 2-9 years with inherited bone marrow failure, due to receive a stem cell transplant. J is TRBJ2-7 and V is TRBV29-1, with TRBD2 matching 9 bases. The sample was PBMCs, taken before TCRalphabeta/CD19-depleted stem cell transplant. CDR3 in amino acids: CSVEEEAGGSYEQYF. CDR3 in DNA: TGCAGCGTTGAAGAAGAGGCGGGAGGGTCCTACGAGCAGTACTTC.